The 28 T cell receptor beta chains reported below all come from one sample, sequenced in a study of T cell responses to AZD1222 COVID-19 vaccine (dated by TCRdb to the early 2020s). Explained via the paper, the time point label denotes: baseline before first vaccination. Library preparation used the immunoSEQ multiplex PCR assay. Sourced from immuneACCESS, this table was stored by TCRdb with only in-frame sequences that have V and J called. A share of the clones is absent; for the studies checked, an unresolved V gene accounts for under half, and the remainder has no known explanation. For this sample there are more than 150,000 clones; approximately 91% appear just once. The ten largest clones represent 0.99% of the sample. Specimen: peripheral blood, collected on day 0 of AZD1222 vaccination. Every receptor here comes from an adult in good health.

This sequence joins TRBV3-1 (or the pseudogene TRBV3-2) and TRBJ1-3; unclear D gene. The CDR3 is 12 residues long. The germline CDR1 and CDR2 sequences are LGHDT and YNNKEL (reference sequence). Trimming removed 8 bases from V and 2 bases from J, with 7 bases in between. The CDR3 DNA reads TGTGCCAGCCTATCGGCTGGAAACACCATATATTTT. This codes for CASLSAGNTIYF.

The J gene is TRBJ2-1, the V gene TRBV18; 10 bases match TRBD2. This CDR3 has 23 residues. Germline V gene data show CDR1 as KGHSH and CDR2 as LQKENI. Trimming cost V 1 base and J 1 base; bases outside gene matches: 22. The CDR3 DNA sequence: TGTGCCAGCTCACCACTTTCTCAGAGCGGGGGGGCTTTAATGCTACTTTCCTACAATGAGCAGTTCTTC. Encoded protein: CASSPLSQSGGALMLLSYNEQFF. The full variable domain, rest sourced from reference TRBV18 and TRBJ2-1, is NAGVMQNPRHLVRRRGQEARLRCSPMKGHSHVYWYRQLPEEGLKFMVYLQKENIIDESGMPKERFSAEFPKEGPSILRIQQVVRGDSAAYFCASSPLSQSGGALMLLSYNEQFFGPGTRLTVL.

V usage is TRBV7-9 and J usage is TRBJ2-1; 10 nucleotides match TRBD2. CDR1 and CDR2 from the germline V gene are SEHNR and FQNEAQ (reference sequence). This CDR3 contains 15 residues. V trimming: 5 bases; J trimming: 7 bases; junction bases outside the gene matches: 8. The CDR3 DNA reads TGTGCCAGCAGCGGGCTAGCGGGAGTACTAAATGAGCAGTTCTTC. Its protein product is CASSGLAGVLNEQFF.

The rearrangement joins TRBV18 to TRBJ1-2; D possibly corresponds to TRBD1 (5 bases). The CDR3 has 13 residues. The ends were cut back, 4 bases at V and 5 bases at J, with 11 bases in the middle. The V gene's germline CDR1 is KGHSH and CDR2 LQKENI. CDR3 bases: TGTGCCAGCTCACTCTTCAGGGTGTATGGCTACACCTTC. Protein sequence: CASSLFRVYGYTF.

The chain couples TRBV18 to TRBJ2-7; D possibly corresponds to TRBD1 (7 bases). The germline V gene encodes CDR1 KGHSH and CDR2 LQKENI. The CDR3 totals 14 residues. Between the trimmed V and J ends, which lost 3 bases and 2 bases, there was a span of 11 bases. The CDR3 loop reads CASSPQGGTYEQYF. The CDR3 DNA reads TGTGCCAGCTCACCCCAGGGGGGTACCTACGAGCAGTACTTC.

The rearrangement uses TRBV28 and TRBJ1-5; 8 nucleotides line up with TRBD1. This CDR3 contains 15 residues. After removal of 3 bases from V and 7 bases from J, the junction contained 8 bases not matched to a gene. CDR1 and CDR2 from the germline V gene are MDHEN and SYDVKM. CDR3 residues: CASSFGQGFRQPQHF. In nucleotides, the CDR3 is TGTGCCAGCAGTTTTGGACAGGGCTTTCGACAGCCCCAGCATTTT.

The rearrangement joins TRBV7-5 to TRBJ1-6. TRBV7-5 is a documented pseudogene. The CDR3 loop spans 17 amino acids. The CDR3 region is CVRSLGRKPRLRSPLHF. The CDR3 nucleotides are TGTGTCAGAAGCCTAGGGCGGAAGCCGAGACTTCGTTCACCCCTCCACTTT.

The sample holds a few counts of this clone. The V and J genes are TRBV18 and TRBJ2-3, with 7 nucleotides matching TRBD1. Unmatched junction bases numbered 6, after V lost 1 base and J lost 2 bases. The CDR3 has 16 residues. Germline CDR1 is KGHSH and CDR2 is LQKENI. The CDR3 coding sequence is TGTGCCAGCTCACCACTTACCAGGGGGACCACAGATACGCAGTATTTT. Amino acids: CASSPLTRGTTDTQYF.

The rearrangement joins TRBV29-1 to TRBJ1-2; D gene ambiguous. The CDR3 has 13 residues. Trimming took off 5 bases at V and 1 base at J, with 11 bases between the two ends. CDR1 is SQVTM, CDR2 ANQGSEA, per germline. CDR3 in DNA: TGCAGCGTTCAGAATCGAAGTAACTATGGCTACACCTTC. Residues: CSVQNRSNYGYTF.

The chain recombines TRBV6-2 or TRBV6-3 with TRBJ2-5, with unresolved D. The V end was cut by 0 bases, the J end by 2 bases, with 7 bases between. Germline lookup yields CDR1 MNHEY and CDR2 SVGEGT. This CDR3 has 14 residues. The CDR3 coding sequence is TGTGCCAGCAGTTACTCGGCGGTTCAAGAGACCCAGTACTTC. This gives the protein CASSYSAVQETQYF.

The rearrangement joins TRBV27 to TRBJ2-4; tentative D call: TRBD1 (5 bases). The CDR3 is 14 amino acids. V was clipped by 5 bases and J by 3 bases, with 11 bases between them. CDR1 is MNHEY and CDR2 is SMNVEV in the germline V gene (reference sequence). The CDR3 sequence is CASSPQGNKNIQYF. The CDR3 DNA sequence: TGTGCCAGCAGTCCGCAGGGTAACAAAAACATTCAGTACTTC.

This rearrangement joins TRBV7-3 to TRBJ2-7; perhaps D is TRBD1 or TRBD2 (7 bases each). The CDR3 covers 14 residues. Trimming stripped 5 bases from V and 5 bases from J, with 16 bases between. Germline V gives CDR1 SGHTA, CDR2 FQGTGA. The DNA for the CDR3 is TGTGCCAGCAGCCCTCCAGGGGGGGACGACGAGCAGTACTTC. This encodes CASSPPGGDDEQYF.

The V call is TRBV2, the J call TRBJ2-7; TRBD1 might be the D (5 bases). Germline assignment: CDR1 SNHLY and CDR2 FYNNEI. This CDR3 spans 15 amino acids. Trimming pared 9 bases from V and 0 bases from J, leaving 18 bases between. CDR3 residues: CASQRQTGNSYEQYF. The CDR3 DNA reads as TGTGCCAGTCAAAGACAAACAGGTAACTCCTACGAGCAGTACTTC.

This chain connects TRBV5-1 to TRBJ2-1; D is uncertain. Germline V gives CDR1 SGHRS, CDR2 YFSETQ. Trimming removed 4 bases at V and 5 bases at J, with 13 bases between. CDR3 size: 14 residues. The DNA of the CDR3 is TGCGCCAGCAGCCAAAGGACGGTAGACAATGAGCAGTTCTTC. Amino acids: CASSQRTVDNEQFF. Full variable domain (outside the CDR3, taken from reference TRBV5-1 and TRBJ2-1): KAGVTQTPRYLIKTRGQQVTLSCSPISGHRSVSWYQQTPGQGLQFLFEYFSETQRNKGNFPGRFSGRQFSNSRSEMNVSTLELGDSALYLCASSQRTVDNEQFFGPGTRLTVL.

This chain connects TRBV6-6 to TRBJ1-3, with 8 bases aligning to TRBD1. V lost 7 bases, J lost 2 bases, and 7 bases stayed unmatched. CDR1 MNHNY and CDR2 SVGAGI come from the germline V gene (reference sequence). The CDR3 is made up of 15 amino acids. Here the CDR3 DNA reads TGTGCCAGCAACCGAGCGGGACAGGCTGGAAACACCATATATTTT. Translating gives CASNRAGQAGNTIYF.

The chain links TRBV14 to TRBJ2-7, with D tentatively TRBD2 (5 bases). In germline, CDR1 is SGHDN, CDR2 FVKESK. The CDR3 is made up of 15 amino acids. Trimming shortened V by 0 bases and J by 3 bases, and 12 bases separated the two germline ends. CDR3 protein: CASSQDTRRFYEQYF. CDR3 nucleotides: TGTGCCAGCAGCCAAGATACGCGGAGGTTCTACGAGCAGTACTTC.

This clone was seen just once. CDR3 loop: CASRTGTGGTYEQYF. CDR3 bases: TGTGCCAGCCGAACCGGGACAGGGGGTACCTACGAGCAGTACTTC. V and J are TRBV27 and TRBJ2-7; 11 nucleotides agree with TRBD1. Germline V gene sequence: CDR1 MNHEY, CDR2 SMNVEV (reference sequence). The CDR3 has 15 amino acids. Unmatched junction bases numbered 8, after V lost 8 bases and J lost 2 bases.

The chain couples TRBV11-3 to TRBJ2-7; D might be TRBD1 or TRBD2, each matching 6 bases. Germline V gives CDR1 SGHNT, CDR2 YENEEA. The length of the CDR3 is 14 residues. The V end was cut by 1 base, the J end by 0 bases, with 7 bases between. CDR3 DNA: TGTGCCAGCAGCTTAGCGGGGGCCTCCTACGAGCAGTACTTC. Residues: CASSLAGASYEQYF.

V gene TRBV27 combines with J gene TRBJ1-1; a weak D match, TRBD1 (5 bases). CDR3 length: 16 residues. The V end lost 6 bases, the J end lost 5 bases, and 22 bases lay between the germline ends. Germline V gene data show CDR1 as MNHEY and CDR2 as SMNVEV (reference sequence). CDR3: CASSFDRTARGTEAFF. The DNA of the CDR3 is TGTGCCAGCAGCTTTGACAGAACCGCTCGGGGGACTGAAGCTTTCTTT.

This clone was seen just once. The chain recombines TRBV18 with TRBJ1-2, with a weak D call TRBD1 (5 bases). Germline assignment: CDR1 KGHSH and CDR2 LQKENI. The CDR3 length is 15 residues. Trimming cost V 3 bases and J 1 base, with 12 bases left between them. As DNA, the CDR3 is TGTGCCAGCTCACCCCAGGGTGTAGGTAACTATGGCTACACCTTC. It specifies CASSPQGVGNYGYTF.

This clone appeared a few times. The rearrangement links TRBV7-9 to TRBJ2-1; the match to TRBD2 covers 9 bases. Germline V gene sequence: CDR1 SEHNR, CDR2 FQNEAQ (reference sequence). This CDR3 is 17 amino acids long. After removal of 0 bases from V and 2 bases from J, the junction contained 5 bases not matched to a gene. The CDR3 DNA reads TGTGCCAGCAGCTTAGCAGGGGCGGGAGGGCCCTACAATGAGCAGTTCTTC. As protein: CASSLAGAGGPYNEQFF.

This chain uses TRBV29-1 with TRBJ2-3; a weak D match, TRBD2 (6 bases). The CDR3 is made up of 13 amino acids. V lost 6 bases and J 0 bases, leaving 10 bases between the germline ends. Germline V gives CDR1 SQVTM, CDR2 ANQGSEA. CDR3 DNA: TGCAGCGTCGCGGGACGAAGCACAGATACGCAGTATTTT. It specifies CSVAGRSTDTQYF.

This clone was recorded only once. The chain carries TRBV3-1 (or the pseudogene TRBV3-2) and TRBJ2-5; 12 bases are shared with TRBD1. The V gene's germline CDR1 is LGHDT and CDR2 YNNKEL (reference sequence). The CDR3 has 16 residues. J was trimmed by 5 bases and V by 1 base; bases with no gene match: 5. CDR3 loop: CASSQGGQGARETQYF. The CDR3 nucleotides are TGTGCCAGCAGCCAAGGGGGACAGGGGGCGCGGGAGACCCAGTACTTC.

The chain combines TRBV11-2 with TRBJ2-7; the D is unclear. The V gene's germline CDR1 is SGHAT and CDR2 FQNNGV. CDR3 length: 14 amino acids. V lost 8 bases to trimming and J lost 4 bases, with 18 bases between them. CDR3 amino acids: CASSRSPTQYEQYF. The CDR3, as DNA: TGTGCCAGCTCCCGGTCACCGACCCAATACGAGCAGTACTTC.

The chain uses TRBV18 and TRBJ1-5, with TRBD1 identical over 7 bases. Germline V CDR1 and CDR2: KGHSH, LQKENI. CDR3 length equals 16 residues. V dropped 2 bases and J dropped 3; count of bases not matched to a gene: 7. The CDR3 DNA is TGTGCCAGCTCACCAAGTTCAGGGGGACTCAATCAGCCCCAGCATTTT. Its protein product is CASSPSSGGLNQPQHF.

The rearrangement joins TRBV6-1 to TRBJ1-5; D call uncertain. Trimming took 4 bases from V and 6 from J, leaving 22 bases between them. CDR1 and CDR2 (germline): MNHNS, SASEGT. The CDR3 has 17 residues. The CDR3 DNA is TGTGCCAGCAGTGCCGAACCCCCTAGGAGAGCGAGTCAGCCCCAGCATTTT. Amino acid sequence: CASSAEPPRRASQPQHF.

Concerning this clone: Other nucleotide sequences in the sample specify the same CDR3. The chain couples TRBV18 to TRBJ2-2; D unclear. V lost 0 bases to trimming and J lost 1 base, with 3 bases between them. This CDR3 contains 14 residues. Per germline, CDR1 KGHSH and CDR2 LQKENI. CDR3 in amino acids: CASSPPGNTGELFF. The CDR3 DNA reads as TGTGCCAGCTCACCACCAGGGAACACCGGGGAGCTGTTTTTT.

In this sample, this clone turned up once. This rearrangement joins TRBV5-3 to TRBJ1-2; 7 nucleotides match TRBD1. TRBV5-3 is flagged as an ORF with uncertain function. Trimming cost V 4 bases and J 1 base; bases outside gene matches: 25. This CDR3 is 21 amino acids long. The CDR3 nucleotides are TGTGCCAGAAGCGGGACTTACCGGGACAGAAAATACCCCCTACATAACTATGGCTACACCTTC. Amino acid sequence: CARSGTYRDRKYPLHNYGYTF.